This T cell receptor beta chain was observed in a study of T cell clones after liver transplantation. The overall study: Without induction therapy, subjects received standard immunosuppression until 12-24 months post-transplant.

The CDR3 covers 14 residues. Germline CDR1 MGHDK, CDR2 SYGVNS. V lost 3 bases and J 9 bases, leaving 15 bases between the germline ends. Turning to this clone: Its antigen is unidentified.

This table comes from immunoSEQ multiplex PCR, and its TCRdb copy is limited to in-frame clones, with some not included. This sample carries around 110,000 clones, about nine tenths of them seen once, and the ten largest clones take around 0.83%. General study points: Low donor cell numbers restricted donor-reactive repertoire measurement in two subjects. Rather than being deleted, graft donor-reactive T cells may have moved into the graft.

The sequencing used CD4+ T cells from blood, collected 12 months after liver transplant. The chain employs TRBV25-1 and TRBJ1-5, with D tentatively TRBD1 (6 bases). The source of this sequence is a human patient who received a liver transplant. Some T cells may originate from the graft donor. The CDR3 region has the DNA TGTGCCAGCAGTGATGCAGGGGTCCGTTCGCCCCAGCATTTT. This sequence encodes CASSDAGVRSPQHF.